The TCR beta chain described here comes from a study of beta chain features in type 1 diabetes. Purity exceeding 95% was reached by all sorted populations. Sequenced material consisted of expressed TCRB transcripts (all of the isolated RNA was reverse transcribed). Some clones are missing from TCRdb's copy, which holds only in-frame ones; the method was immunoSEQ multiplex PCR. The table shows tens of thousands of clones, with 68% occurring only once. Overall study results and limits: Type 1 diabetes patients had TCRB CDR3s that were shorter (moderately but significantly so) in all four CD4+ subsets. Diminished insertions and augmented deletions at VDJ junctions characterized type 1 diabetes patients. The similarity of naive, central memory and Treg TCRB repertoires appeared greater among patients than among healthy donors.

The CDR3 runs to 16 residues. Germline CDR1 LGHNA, CDR2 YNFKEQ. The V end lost 1 base, the J end lost 4 bases, and 17 bases lay between the germline ends. A note on this clone: Its antigen is still unknown.

The V and J genes are TRBV4-2 and TRBJ2-7, with D tentatively TRBD2 (6 bases). This clonotype was sampled from a woman aged 40 to 50 with type 1 diabetes. Specimen: stem cell memory CD4+ T cells from blood. CDR3 coding DNA: TGTGCCAGCAGCCAAGTAGGAGGGAGTCGAACGTACGAGCAGTACTTC. This translates into CASSQVGGSRTYEQYF.